The clone carrying this TCR beta chain was found a few times. The data derive from a study of T cells in Graves' hyperthyroidism and ophthalmopathy. The investigators amplified TCR beta CDR3 regions from RNA transcripts. The TCR CDR3 first-round RT-PCR relied on the HTBI primer set. TCRdb independently ran MiXCR on the multiplex PCR reads; one entry per CDR3 protein. The table has approximately 320,000 distinct CDR3 sequences, 15% to 20% seen once; the top ten hold roughly a third. This CDR3 has 15 residues. Germline assignment: CDR1 SGHTA and CDR2 FQGNSA. Trimming removed 5 bases from V and 8 bases from J, with 18 bases in between. Stable Graves' hyperthyroidism denoted no ophthalmopathy progression over 18 months. Exclusion of patients followed from uncontrolled infection, other autoimmune disease, pregnancy or lactation. Diagnosing involved the use of clinical symptoms, serum thyroxine and TRAb, thyroid ultrasound and orbital computed tomography.

The sample comprised blood. The source of this sequence is a man aged 25-45 years with Graves' hyperthyroidism. The gene calls are TRBV7-2 and TRBJ1-4; D possibly corresponds to TRBD1 (6 bases). CDR3: CASSQRGGREEKLFF. In DNA form, the CDR3 reads TGTGCCAGCAGCCAACGCGGGGGGCGGGAAGAAAAACTGTTTTTT.